Listed below are T cell receptor beta chains from one sample, sequenced in a study of T-cell memory formation after mild COVID-19. Using its own MiXCR run on the 5' RACE reads, TCRdb lists one record per CDR3 protein. This sample has about 390,000 distinct CDR3 sequences, with roughly 21% found just once. The sample was PBMCs or a T cell subset sorted from them (not recorded which). Receptors were obtained from an adult woman who had mild COVID-19 (a few samples of this study predate the infection). Cell type and time point are not known. Both conserved end residues are part of each CDR3. Fields, in order: V gene, D gene, J gene, clone size, CDR3 DNA, CDR3 protein. D genes are given only for firm matches. The size entry is marked missing in some rows and otherwise reads once, few, many or a size class.

v_call: TRBV9; d_call: .; j_call: TRBJ2-3; clone_size: few; cdr3_nt: TGTGCCAGCAGCCCATGGGACTTACCAGATACGCAGTATTTT; cdr3_aa: CASSPWDLPDTQYF
v_call: TRBV6-2/TRBV6-3; d_call: TRBD2; j_call: TRBJ2-3; clone_size: .; cdr3_nt: TGTGCCAGCAGCACGACTAGCGGATGGGGAGATACGCAGTATTTT; cdr3_aa: CASSTTSGWGDTQYF
v_call: TRBV7-2; d_call: TRBD1; j_call: TRBJ1-2; clone_size: few; cdr3_nt: TGTGCCAGCAGGGATCGGGCAGGGGGCCTCTATGGCTACACCTTC; cdr3_aa: CASRDRAGGLYGYTF
v_call: TRBV6-2/TRBV6-3; d_call: .; j_call: TRBJ1-2; clone_size: .; cdr3_nt: TGTGCCAGCAGTTACTCACCCCCGACAGGACATGGCTACACCTTC; cdr3_aa: CASSYSPPTGHGYTF
v_call: TRBV12-3/TRBV12-4; d_call: .; j_call: TRBJ1-1; clone_size: .; cdr3_nt: TGTGCCAGCAGCCCGGCGGGGATGAACACTGAAGCTTTCTTT; cdr3_aa: CASSPAGMNTEAFF
v_call: TRBV18; d_call: .; j_call: TRBJ2-4; clone_size: .; cdr3_nt: TGTGCCAGCTCATCAAACAGCCAAAACATTCAGTACTTC; cdr3_aa: CASSSNSQNIQYF
v_call: TRBV6-4; d_call: .; j_call: TRBJ2-3; clone_size: few; cdr3_nt: TGTGCCAGCAGTGACGAGCGGAGCACAGATACGCAGTATTTT; cdr3_aa: CASSDERSTDTQYF
v_call: TRBV6-1; d_call: .; j_call: TRBJ1-5; clone_size: few; cdr3_nt: TGTGCCAGCAGTGAAGCAGAAAGGGGCGCTTTCAATCAGCCCCAGCATTTT; cdr3_aa: CASSEAERGAFNQPQHF
v_call: TRBV12-3/TRBV12-4; d_call: .; j_call: TRBJ1-1; clone_size: .; cdr3_nt: TGTGCCAGCAGTTTATTTTTAAGGGAGGACACTGAAGCTTTCTTT; cdr3_aa: CASSLFLREDTEAFF
v_call: TRBV2; d_call: TRBD1; j_call: TRBJ1-5; clone_size: .; cdr3_nt: TGTGCCAGCAGTAAGGGACAGACGAATCAGCCCCAGCATTTT; cdr3_aa: CASSKGQTNQPQHF
v_call: TRBV7-9; d_call: .; j_call: TRBJ1-2; clone_size: few; cdr3_nt: TGTGCCAGCAGCTTATCGACAGACTATGGCTACACCTTC; cdr3_aa: CASSLSTDYGYTF
v_call: TRBV11-3; d_call: .; j_call: TRBJ2-5; clone_size: few; cdr3_nt: TGTGCCAGCAGCTTCCCATCAGTCGGACTAATGGAAGAGACCCAGTACTTC; cdr3_aa: CASSFPSVGLMEETQYF
v_call: TRBV18; d_call: TRBD2; j_call: TRBJ2-3; clone_size: .; cdr3_nt: TGTGCCAGCTCACCCGGACTAGCGGGATCCCGGGGAGATACGCAGTATTTT; cdr3_aa: CASSPGLAGSRGDTQYF
v_call: TRBV11-2; d_call: .; j_call: TRBJ1-5; clone_size: few; cdr3_nt: TGTGCCAGCAGCTTAAATTCGGCCGCCCCAGGGAATCAGCCCCAGCATTTT; cdr3_aa: CASSLNSAAPGNQPQHF
v_call: TRBV11-2; d_call: .; j_call: TRBJ2-1; clone_size: many; cdr3_nt: TGTGCCAGCAGCTTCGGACTCTACAATGAGCAGTTCTTC; cdr3_aa: CASSFGLYNEQFF
v_call: TRBV4-2; d_call: .; j_call: TRBJ2-7; clone_size: few; cdr3_nt: TGTGCCAGCAGCCAAGATCTCTACGAGCAGTACTTC; cdr3_aa: CASSQDLYEQYF
v_call: TRBV4-1; d_call: .; j_call: TRBJ2-7; clone_size: few; cdr3_nt: TGCGCCAGCAGCCAATCTTCCCGGGCCTCCTACGAGCAGTACTTC; cdr3_aa: CASSQSSRASYEQYF
v_call: TRBV14; d_call: .; j_call: TRBJ2-1; clone_size: few; cdr3_nt: TGTGCCAGCAGCCAACGTGGCCACAATGAGCAGTTCTTC; cdr3_aa: CASSQRGHNEQFF
v_call: TRBV11-2; d_call: TRBD2; j_call: TRBJ2-7; clone_size: few; cdr3_nt: TGTGCCAGCAGATCCAGACTAGCTTCCTACGAGCAGTACTTC; cdr3_aa: CASRSRLASYEQYF
v_call: TRBV24-1; d_call: .; j_call: TRBJ2-5; clone_size: .; cdr3_nt: TGTGCCACCAGTGATTTAAGCGGCAGGGGTGAAGAGACCCAGTACTTC; cdr3_aa: CATSDLSGRGEETQYF
v_call: TRBV18; d_call: TRBD1; j_call: TRBJ1-4; clone_size: few; cdr3_nt: TGTGCCAGCTCACCAGGACAGGGAGGAACTAATGAAAAACTGTTTTTT; cdr3_aa: CASSPGQGGTNEKLFF
v_call: TRBV4-1; d_call: .; j_call: TRBJ1-1; clone_size: .; cdr3_nt: TGCGCCAGCAGCCAAGGGGCGTTCTACGAGGGGACGGCTGAAGCTTTCTTT; cdr3_aa: CASSQGAFYEGTAEAFF
v_call: TRBV20-1; d_call: TRBD2; j_call: TRBJ2-1; clone_size: few; cdr3_nt: TGCAGCGCCATTCCGGGACTAGCAGTAAATGAGCAGTTCTTC; cdr3_aa: CSAIPGLAVNEQFF
v_call: TRBV4-3; d_call: .; j_call: TRBJ2-6; clone_size: .; cdr3_nt: TGCGCCAGCAGCGAAGCGGGTCATCGCTCTGGGGCCAACGTCCTGACTTTC; cdr3_aa: CASSEAGHRSGANVLTF
v_call: TRBV11-2; d_call: .; j_call: TRBJ1-4; clone_size: few; cdr3_nt: TGTGCCAGCAGCCTAGGGGGGAGGAATGAAAAACTGTTTTTT; cdr3_aa: CASSLGGRNEKLFF
v_call: TRBV20-1; d_call: .; j_call: TRBJ2-3; clone_size: few; cdr3_nt: TGCAGTGGCTCGAAAGGGACGGCGAGCACAGATACGCAGTATTTT; cdr3_aa: CSGSKGTASTDTQYF
v_call: TRBV12-3/TRBV12-4; d_call: TRBD1; j_call: TRBJ1-1; clone_size: few; cdr3_nt: TGTGCCAGCAGTCGAAGACCGGGACAGTCGAACACTGAAGCTTTCTTT; cdr3_aa: CASSRRPGQSNTEAFF
v_call: TRBV29-1; d_call: .; j_call: TRBJ2-7; clone_size: many; cdr3_nt: TGCAGCGTTGAGTCTAGGGGGTCCTACGAGCAGTACTTC; cdr3_aa: CSVESRGSYEQYF
v_call: TRBV9; d_call: .; j_call: TRBJ2-5; clone_size: .; cdr3_nt: TGTGCCAGCACCCCCGGAACGACAGCTATTCAAGAGACCCAGTACTTC; cdr3_aa: CASTPGTTAIQETQYF
v_call: TRBV4-1; d_call: TRBD1; j_call: TRBJ1-6; clone_size: .; cdr3_nt: TGCGCCAGCAGCCAAGATAGTCCAGGGGGCAATTCACCCCTCCACTTT; cdr3_aa: CASSQDSPGGNSPLHF
v_call: TRBV12-3/TRBV12-4; d_call: .; j_call: TRBJ1-1; clone_size: .; cdr3_nt: TGTGCCAGCAGTCTTGGAGTTGGGGAAGCTTTCTTT; cdr3_aa: CASSLGVGEAFF
v_call: TRBV29-1; d_call: TRBD1; j_call: TRBJ1-1; clone_size: .; cdr3_nt: TGCAGCGTTGAAACTACCGGGACAGGGAACACTGAAGCTTTCTTT; cdr3_aa: CSVETTGTGNTEAFF
v_call: TRBV7-2; d_call: .; j_call: TRBJ2-5; clone_size: few; cdr3_nt: TGTGCCAGCAGCTCTCATCGAAAGGGGTTCGGCCAAGAGACCCAGTACTTC; cdr3_aa: CASSSHRKGFGQETQYF
v_call: TRBV5-1; d_call: .; j_call: TRBJ2-1; clone_size: few; cdr3_nt: TGCGCCAGCAGCCCGGACTTCCATGAGCAGTTCTTC; cdr3_aa: CASSPDFHEQFF
v_call: TRBV6-5; d_call: .; j_call: TRBJ2-2; clone_size: few; cdr3_nt: TGTGCCAGCAGTTACTCCCCGACTGACACCGGGGAGCTGTTTTTT; cdr3_aa: CASSYSPTDTGELFF
v_call: TRBV12-3/TRBV12-4; d_call: .; j_call: TRBJ2-6; clone_size: few; cdr3_nt: TGTGCCAGCAGCCGGGGCCTTTGGGCTGGGGCCAACGTCCTGACTTTC; cdr3_aa: CASSRGLWAGANVLTF
v_call: TRBV7-8; d_call: TRBD2; j_call: TRBJ2-2; clone_size: .; cdr3_nt: TGTGCCAGCAGCTCCTCACTAGCGGGGGTCACCGGGGAGCTGTTTTTT; cdr3_aa: CASSSSLAGVTGELFF
v_call: TRBV5-1; d_call: .; j_call: TRBJ2-4; clone_size: .; cdr3_nt: TGCGCCAGCAGCTTGGGGGAAATTGGAAACATTCAGTACTTC; cdr3_aa: CASSLGEIGNIQYF
v_call: TRBV7-2; d_call: .; j_call: TRBJ1-1; clone_size: .; cdr3_nt: TGTGCCAGCAGCTTACTCCCCACTGAAGCTTTCTTT; cdr3_aa: CASSLLPTEAFF
v_call: TRBV3-1; d_call: .; j_call: TRBJ2-5; clone_size: .; cdr3_nt: TGTGCCAGCAGCTCGCTTAGGAAGGGAGAGACCCAGTACTTC; cdr3_aa: CASSSLRKGETQYF
v_call: TRBV7-9; d_call: TRBD2; j_call: TRBJ2-3; clone_size: .; cdr3_nt: TGTGCCAGCAGCCTCCATTCCGGGAGAGGTGATCCGGGACTAGCGCGTAGCACAGATACGCAGTATTTT; cdr3_aa: CASSLHSGRGDPGLARSTDTQYF
v_call: TRBV29-1; d_call: .; j_call: TRBJ1-1; clone_size: .; cdr3_nt: TGCAGCATACAGGTATCAATGAACACTGAAGCTTTCTTT; cdr3_aa: CSIQVSMNTEAFF
v_call: TRBV20-1; d_call: TRBD2; j_call: TRBJ2-7; clone_size: few; cdr3_nt: TGCAGTGCTAGAGGTACCGGGACTAGCGCGTACGAGCAGTACTTC; cdr3_aa: CSARGTGTSAYEQYF
v_call: TRBV12-3/TRBV12-4; d_call: .; j_call: TRBJ1-2; clone_size: few; cdr3_nt: TGTGCCAGCAGTTTAGGGATCTGGCAGGGTGGCTACACCTTC; cdr3_aa: CASSLGIWQGGYTF
v_call: TRBV12-3/TRBV12-4; d_call: .; j_call: TRBJ2-3; clone_size: .; cdr3_nt: TGTGCCAGCAGTTTCTTAGCGGCGGCAGATACGCAGTATTTT; cdr3_aa: CASSFLAAADTQYF
v_call: TRBV12-3/TRBV12-4; d_call: TRBD2; j_call: TRBJ2-5; clone_size: few; cdr3_nt: TGTGCCAGCAGCCCCGGGACTAGCGGGAGGACTATGCAAGAGACCCAGTACTTC; cdr3_aa: CASSPGTSGRTMQETQYF
v_call: TRBV7-2; d_call: TRBD2; j_call: TRBJ2-1; clone_size: .; cdr3_nt: TGTGCCAGCAGCTGGCGGCGGGAGTCCGTCATAAGCTCCTACAATGAGCAGTTCTTC; cdr3_aa: CASSWRRESVISSYNEQFF